These 29 T cell receptor beta chains share one sample of origin, sequenced in a study of beta chain features in type 1 diabetes. The sequenced template was cDNA made from the entire isolated RNA. Clones were sequenced by immunoSEQ multiplex PCR, and TCRdb holds only the in-frame ones, with some missing. This repertoire shows around 340,000 clones, roughly a fifth found once; its top ten account for approximately 0.046%. The sequenced sample was naive CD4+ T cells from blood. The receptors originated from a woman aged 18-29 years in good health.

The chain couples TRBV4-3 to TRBJ2-3, with D possibly TRBD1 on 6 matching bases. V dropped 0 bases and J dropped 3 bases, with 13 bases sitting between them. In germline, CDR1 is LGHNA, CDR2 YSLEER. The CDR3 contains 16 residues. The CDR3 here is CASSQDYRDHTDTQYF. The CDR3 DNA reads as TGCGCCAGCAGCCAAGATTACAGGGATCATACAGATACGCAGTATTTT.

The V call is TRBV19, the J call TRBJ2-1; 14 bases line up with TRBD2. The CDR3 is made up of 15 amino acids. Trimming at V came to 5 bases and at J to 9 bases, leaving 6 bases not matched to a gene. Germline V gene lookup returns CDR1 LNHDA and CDR2 SQIVND (reference sequence). CDR3 nucleotides: TGTGCCAGTAGTCCCAGACTAGCGGGAGGGTCTGAGCAGTTCTTC. Translation gives CASSPRLAGGSEQFF.

The V and J genes are TRBV11-2 and TRBJ1-2, with D maybe TRBD1 (5 bases). V was clipped by 4 bases and J by 3 bases, with 15 bases between them. Germline V gene lookup returns CDR1 SGHAT and CDR2 FQNNGV. The CDR3 has 15 residues. CDR3 amino acids: CASSSIRDSYYGYTF. CDR3 DNA: TGTGCCAGCAGCTCCATCCGGGACTCATACTATGGCTACACCTTC.

This clone was seen more than once but under ten times. This chain links TRBV12-5 with TRBJ2-1; no reliable D call. V was cut by 2 bases and J by 4 bases, with 3 bases left in between. The germline gives CDR1 LGHNT, CDR2 FRNRAP. CDR3 length: 12 amino acids. The CDR3 here is CASGLQYNEQFF. The CDR3 nucleotides read TGTGCTAGTGGTTTGCAGTACAATGAGCAGTTCTTC.

This chain connects TRBV29-1 to TRBJ2-7; 8 nucleotides line up with TRBD1. V shed 5 bases and J 2 bases; nucleotides not matched to a gene: 11. This CDR3 has 15 amino acids. Germline V lookup: CDR1 SQVTM, CDR2 ANQGSEA. CDR3 region: CSVQDRAYATYEQYF. CDR3 nucleotides: TGCAGCGTTCAGGACAGGGCGTATGCAACCTACGAGCAGTACTTC.

V usage is TRBV5-1 and J usage is TRBJ2-3, with 7 nucleotides matching TRBD2. The CDR3 is 15 residues long. V shed 3 bases and J 0 bases; nucleotides not matched to a gene: 4. Germline values: CDR1 SGHRS, CDR2 YFSETQ. The chain's CDR3 is CASSSRSGSTDTQYF. Written as DNA, the CDR3 is TGCGCCAGCAGCTCACGTAGCGGGAGCACAGATACGCAGTATTTT.

This clone was counted between two and nine times. The rearrangement joins TRBV7-6 to TRBJ2-5; no definite D call. This CDR3 contains 14 residues. From germline, CDR1 is SGHVS and CDR2 FNYEAQ. The ends were cut back, 1 base at V and 2 bases at J, with 8 bases in the middle. CDR3 amino acids: CASSLVGGQETQYF. CDR3 sequence (DNA): TGTGCCAGCAGCTTAGTCGGCGGTCAAGAGACCCAGTACTTC. The full variable domain, in which reference TRBV7-6 and TRBJ2-5 provide the parts outside the CDR3, is GAGVSQSPRYKVTKRGQDVALRCDPISGHVSLYWYRQALGQGPEFLTYFNYEAQQDKSGLPNDRFSAERPEGSISTLTIQRTEQRDSAMYRCASSLVGGQETQYFGPGTRLLVL.

This clone has a handful of counts. This chain links TRBV7-2 with TRBJ2-5; 14 bases line up with TRBD2. CDR3 size: 15 residues. The germline CDR1 and CDR2 sequences are SGHTA and FQGNSA. The J segment lost 9 bases and the V segment lost 4 bases, leaving 7 bases of the junction unmatched. CDR3 in DNA: TGTGCCAGCAGCTCCGGACTAGCGGGGGGTTCGGCCCAGTACTTC. Encoded protein: CASSSGLAGGSAQYF.

The chain has TRBV10-3 and TRBJ2-7; TRBD1 agrees at 7 bases. Looked up from germline, CDR1 is ENHRY and CDR2 is SYGVKD. The CDR3 covers 14 residues. V shed 10 bases and J 9 bases; nucleotides not matched to a gene: 18. The CDR3 DNA follows: TGTGCCACCCAATCCGGGACAGTCCTTACGAGGCAGTACTTC. Residues: CATQSGTVLTRQYF.

The chain links TRBV5-1 to TRBJ2-7, with 10 bases identical to TRBD2. The germline V gene has CDR1 SGHRS and CDR2 YFSETQ. The CDR3 totals 14 residues. V gave up 5 bases and J gave up 1 base; unmatched junction bases: 3. This chain's CDR3 is CASRPTSGSYEQYF. DNA for the CDR3: TGCGCCAGCAGACCGACTAGCGGGTCCTACGAGCAGTACTTC.

The chain employs TRBV4-3 and TRBJ2-1; weak D call: TRBD2 (5 bases). The germline V gene encodes CDR1 LGHNA and CDR2 YSLEER. The CDR3 totals 17 residues. V was shortened by 0 bases and J by 1 base, with 13 bases between the two germline ends. For the CDR3, the DNA is TGCGCCAGCAGCCAAGATCTTTACACGGGATCCTACAATGAGCAGTTCTTC. The encoded protein is CASSQDLYTGSYNEQFF.

This clone showed up just a few times. The chain joins TRBV5-1 to TRBJ2-5, with no clear D. Trimming left V 0 bases short and J 1 base short, with 4 bases between. Germline CDR1 reads SGHRS; CDR2 reads YFSETQ. CDR3 size: 13 residues. CDR3: CASSLGAQETQYF. CDR3 nucleotide sequence: TGCGCCAGCAGCTTGGGGGCCCAAGAGACCCAGTACTTC.

This clone was picked up a small number of times. V is TRBV7-8 and J is TRBJ2-7; TRBD1 agrees at 7 bases. The V gene end was trimmed by 3 bases and the J gene end by 3 bases; junction bases not matched to a gene: 5. The CDR3 totals 14 residues. Germline values: CDR1 SGHVS, CDR2 FQNEAQ. CDR3 loop: CASSFTGQHYEQYF. The CDR3 bases are TGTGCCAGCAGCTTCACGGGACAGCACTACGAGCAGTACTTC.

The chain recombines TRBV18 with TRBJ2-7; 8 bases are shared with TRBD1. CDR1 and CDR2 (germline): KGHSH, LQKENI. The CDR3 sequence is 15 residues long. Trimming cost V 4 bases and J 1 base; bases outside gene matches: 6. CDR3 sequence (DNA): TGTGCCAGCTCACTCCGGACAGGGTTATCCTACGAGCAGTACTTC. Translating gives CASSLRTGLSYEQYF.

V usage is TRBV27 and J usage is TRBJ2-1; 7 bases align to TRBD2. The germline V gene has CDR1 MNHEY and CDR2 SMNVEV (reference sequence). V shed 2 bases, J shed 0 bases, and the junction held 1 base outside the gene matches. The CDR3 is 15 amino acids. The CDR3 protein is CASSLGGSSYNEQFF. The CDR3 region has the DNA TGTGCCAGCAGTTTAGGCGGGAGCTCCTACAATGAGCAGTTCTTC.

This clone was detected a few times. This chain joins TRBV2 and TRBJ2-3; 10 bases are shared with TRBD2. This CDR3 is built from 15 residues. CDR1 and CDR2 from the germline V gene are SNHLY and FYNNEI. With 7 bases clipped from V and 6 bases from J, the junction kept 10 bases outside the gene matches. The CDR3 region has the DNA TGTGCCAGCAACCCGACTAGCGGGCCAGTTGATACGCAGTATTTT. Translated: CASNPTSGPVDTQYF.

Comment on this clone: The junction departs from germline at one end; a sequencing error may be responsible. J is TRBJ1-5 and V is TRBV7-7, with D possibly TRBD1 on 5 matching bases. CDR3 length: 16 residues. Germline V lookup: CDR1 SSHAT, CDR2 FNYEAQ (reference sequence). Written as DNA, the CDR3 is TGTGCTAGCAGCTTAAACAGGCTTGATAGCAATCAGCCCCAGCATTTT. Its protein is CASSLNRLDSNQPQHF.

The sample holds a few counts of this clone. The V call is TRBV10-3, the J call TRBJ2-6, with D possibly matching TRBD1 (6 bases). CDR1 and CDR2 from the germline V gene are ENHRY and SYGVKD. V was pared by 11 bases and J by 4 bases, with 18 bases between. The CDR3 totals 15 residues. The CDR3 bases are TGTGCCTGCCAAAGTTCAGGGGTCGGGGCCAACGTCCTGACTTTC. The encoded protein is CACQSSGVGANVLTF.

The chain has TRBV2 and TRBJ2-1; 9 positions match TRBD2. The CDR3 has 15 amino acids. After removal of 4 bases from V and 11 bases from J, the junction contained 12 bases not matched to a gene. Germline V gene data show CDR1 as SNHLY and CDR2 as FYNNEI. The CDR3 sequence is CASSVLAGREGKQFF. CDR3 DNA sequence: TGTGCCAGCAGTGTTCTAGCGGGGAGAGAAGGCAAGCAGTTCTTC.

The CDR3 DNA reads as TGTGCCAGCAGCCTTTCAGGGGCTACATCCTCCTACGAGCAGTACTTC. Its translation: CASSLSGATSSYEQYF. The chain joins TRBV5-4 to TRBJ2-7; the D gene is possibly TRBD1 (6 bases). CDR1 is SGHNT, CDR2 YYREEE, per germline (reference sequence). V was trimmed by 4 bases and J by 0 bases, leaving 17 bases between them. The CDR3 consists of 16 residues.

The chain combines TRBV6-5 with TRBJ2-1; tentative D call: TRBD2 (5 bases). Germline V CDR1 and CDR2: MNHEY, SVGAGI. The CDR3 spans 14 residues. The germline V and J ends were trimmed by 5 bases and 4 bases, with 12 bases remaining between them. The CDR3 is CASSQQEEYNEQFF. The CDR3 DNA is TGTGCCAGCAGTCAGCAGGAGGAATACAATGAGCAGTTCTTC.

This chain joins TRBV5-1 and TRBJ1-1, with 8 bases fitting TRBD1. The junction had 5 bases not matched to a gene; V was cut back by 6 bases and J by 4 bases. The CDR3 is made up of 13 amino acids. Germline V gene data show CDR1 as SGHRS and CDR2 as YFSETQ. The CDR3 region has the DNA TGCGCCAGCACAGACAGGGGTATCACTGAAGCTTTCTTT. Its translation is CASTDRGITEAFF.

The V and J genes are TRBV30 and TRBJ2-3; the match to TRBD2 covers 13 bases. V trimming: 4 bases; J trimming: 8 bases; junction bases outside the gene matches: 6. The CDR3 contains 14 residues. CDR1 GTSNPN and CDR2 SVGIG come from the germline V gene (reference sequence). The CDR3 DNA follows: TGTGCCTGGAAGCAACTAGCGGGAGGGCCTACGCAGTATTTT. Protein sequence: CAWKQLAGGPTQYF.

This clone appeared a few times. The rearrangement joins TRBV7-9 to TRBJ2-3, with 10 bases matching TRBD2. Per germline, CDR1 SEHNR and CDR2 FQNEAQ (reference sequence). There are 16 residues in the CDR3. Trimming cost V 7 bases and J 4 bases; bases outside gene matches: 11. The CDR3 spells CASTPSERGGPDTQYF. Written as DNA, the CDR3 is TGTGCCAGCACCCCCTCGGAGCGGGGGGGCCCAGATACGCAGTATTTT.

V and J are TRBV7-6 and TRBJ2-7, with a weak D call TRBD2 (5 bases). The V end lost 3 bases, the J end lost 5 bases, and 8 bases lay between the germline ends. Per germline, CDR1 SGHVS and CDR2 FNYEAQ. The CDR3 is 12 amino acids. CDR3 DNA: TGTGCCAGCAGCTTTGGGCGGGACGAGCAGTACTTC. It encodes CASSFGRDEQYF.

This clone was counted only a few times. The chain joins TRBV4-2 to TRBJ2-5; unclear D gene. Trimming left V 1 base short and J 0 bases short, with 6 bases between. Germline V gene data show CDR1 as LGHNA and CDR2 as YNFKEQ. CDR3 length: 14 amino acids. As DNA, the CDR3 is TGTGCCAGCAGCCAAGTACGGTACCAAGAGACCCAGTACTTC. Encoded protein: CASSQVRYQETQYF.

This clone showed up just a few times. This chain connects TRBV7-9 to TRBJ2-3; D not certain. The CDR3 sequence is 14 residues long. Per germline, CDR1 SEHNR and CDR2 FQNEAQ (reference sequence). The V end was cut by 4 bases, the J end by 1 base, with 9 bases between. The CDR3 bases are TGTGCCAGCAGCTCATTTGCGGGCACAGATACGCAGTATTTT. It is translated as CASSSFAGTDTQYF. The full variable domain, with the rest looked up from reference TRBV7-9 and TRBJ2-3, is DTGVSQNPRHKITKRGQNVTFRCDPISEHNRLYWYRQTLGQGPEFLTYFQNEAQLEKSRLLSDRFSAERPKGSFSTLEIQRTEQGDSAMYLCASSSFAGTDTQYFGPGTRLTVL.

The chain is built from TRBV19 and TRBJ1-4; TRBD1 matches at 7 bases. After removal of 3 bases from V and 9 bases from J, the junction contained 10 bases not matched to a gene. Germline assignment: CDR1 LNHDA and CDR2 SQIVND (reference sequence). The CDR3 has 15 residues. CDR3 protein: CASSMGKTGKKKLFF. The CDR3 DNA reads as TGTGCCAGTAGTATGGGTAAGACAGGGAAGAAAAAACTGTTTTTT.

This clone was observed a few times. DNA of the CDR3: TGCAGCGCCGAACGGACTAGCGGGTTTAGCACCGGGGAGCTGTTTTTT. This gives the protein CSAERTSGFSTGELFF. V gene TRBV29-1 combines with J gene TRBJ2-2; TRBD2 matches at 11 bases. Germline V CDR1 and CDR2: SQVTM, ANQGSEA. Trimming at V came to 7 bases and at J to 4 bases, leaving 11 bases not matched to a gene. This CDR3 has 16 residues.